One sample yielded the 6 T cell receptor beta chains listed below, sequenced in a study of blood T cell repertoires in COVID-19. Produced via immunoSEQ multiplex PCR; TCRdb's table is partial and in-frame only. The data show over 100,000 clones, around 86% seen once. The source material was peripheral blood. Receptors were obtained from a man aged 70-80 years with acute or convalescent COVID-19.

This chain joins TRBV5-1 and TRBJ2-6; TRBD1 is a possible D gene (6 bases). V was clipped by 7 bases and J by 0 bases, with 11 bases between them. The CDR3 loop spans 15 amino acids. From germline, CDR1 is SGHRS and CDR2 YFSETQ. The CDR3 protein is CASSTGGSGANVLTF. In nucleotides, the CDR3 is TGCGCCAGCTCGACAGGTGGCTCTGGGGCCAACGTCCTGACTTTC.

The chain carries TRBV2 and TRBJ1-5; D is unresolved. Germline V gene lookup returns CDR1 SNHLY and CDR2 FYNNEI. The CDR3 is made up of 15 amino acids. Trimming removed 3 bases at V and 6 bases at J, with 15 bases between. The CDR3 region is CASSDYEAGVQPQHF. The CDR3 DNA follows: TGTGCCAGCAGTGATTACGAAGCCGGGGTTCAGCCCCAGCATTTT.

The chain has TRBV27 and TRBJ1-2; TRBD1 agrees at 7 bases. Germline V CDR1 and CDR2: MNHEY, SMNVEV (reference sequence). The CDR3 sequence is 13 residues long. The trim removed 7 bases at V and 2 bases at J, leaving 4 bases unmatched. The CDR3 region is CASTPGQNYGYTF. CDR3 in DNA: TGTGCCAGCACCCCGGGACAGAACTATGGCTACACCTTC.

This clone has a single count. The V call is TRBV29-1, the J call TRBJ1-2, with D possibly TRBD1 on 5 matching bases. The V gene lost 8 bases and the J gene lost 2 bases, with 15 bases spanning the gap. The CDR3 covers 13 residues. CDR1 is SQVTM, CDR2 ANQGSEA, per germline. The DNA for the CDR3 is TGCAGCACCAGAAGGGGCAGAAACTATGGCTACACCTTC. Translation gives CSTRRGRNYGYTF. The whole variable domain, remainder taken from reference TRBV29-1 and TRBJ1-2, is SAVISQKPSRDICQRGTSLTIQCQVDSQVTMMFWYRQQPGQSLTLIATANQGSEATYESGFVIDKFPISRPNLTFSTLTVSNMSPEDSSIYLCSTRRGRNYGYTFGSGTRLTVV.

The chain recombines TRBV6-5 with TRBJ2-2; possible D gene TRBD1, 6 bases. Germline CDR1 MNHEY, CDR2 SVGAGI. The CDR3 covers 14 residues. V was clipped by 10 bases and J by 0 bases, with 12 bases between them. The CDR3 reads CATGTGTNTGELFF. CDR3 DNA: TGTGCCACCGGCACAGGGACGAACACCGGGGAGCTGTTTTTT.

The chain carries TRBV15 and TRBJ2-6; D uncertain. Germline CDR1 LNHNV, CDR2 YYDKDF (reference sequence). The CDR3 extends over 17 amino acids. V was cut by 0 bases and J by 4 bases, with 13 bases left in between. The CDR3 reads CATSRDQLGSGANVLTF. The CDR3 nucleotides are TGTGCCACCAGCAGAGATCAACTTGGTTCAGGGGCCAACGTCCTGACTTTC.